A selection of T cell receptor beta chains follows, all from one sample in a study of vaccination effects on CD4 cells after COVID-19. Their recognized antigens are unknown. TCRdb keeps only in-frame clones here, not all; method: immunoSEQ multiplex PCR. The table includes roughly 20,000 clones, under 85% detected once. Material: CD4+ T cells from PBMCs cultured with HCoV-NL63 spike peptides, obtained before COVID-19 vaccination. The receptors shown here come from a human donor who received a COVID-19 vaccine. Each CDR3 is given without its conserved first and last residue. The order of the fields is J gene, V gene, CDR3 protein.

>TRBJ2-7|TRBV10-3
AISGSGTGINEQY
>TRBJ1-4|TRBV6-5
ASSYSVGSKEKLF
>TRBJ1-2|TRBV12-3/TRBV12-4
ASSFPVHGYT
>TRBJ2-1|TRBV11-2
ASSRAGTGSNEQF
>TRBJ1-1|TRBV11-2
ASSLDIGYAEAF
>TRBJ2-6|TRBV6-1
ASSDRDRGSGANVLT
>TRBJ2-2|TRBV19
ASRAPGQGAWTGELF
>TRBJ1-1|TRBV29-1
SVQGQGAWNTEAF
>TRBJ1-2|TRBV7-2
ASSLELSGPYGYT
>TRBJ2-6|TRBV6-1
ASSERTGVGTGANVLT
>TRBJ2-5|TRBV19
ASSAGVETQY
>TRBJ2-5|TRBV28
ASRPGNQETQY
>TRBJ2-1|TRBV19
ASSIDGGYNEQF
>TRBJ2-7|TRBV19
ASSITGTGMGEQY
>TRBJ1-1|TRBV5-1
ASSLVGTGVRWDTEAF
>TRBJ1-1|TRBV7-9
ASSPRTGLNTEAF
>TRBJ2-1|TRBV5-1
ASSWTRRSSYNEQF
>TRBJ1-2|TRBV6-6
ASSPRDTHRESYGYT
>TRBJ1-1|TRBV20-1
SAQDRVEAF
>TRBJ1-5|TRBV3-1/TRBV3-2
ASSHPGNQPQH
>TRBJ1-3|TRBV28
ASRAGGPVSGNTIY
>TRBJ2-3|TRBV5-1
ASSQQTSGRTDTQY
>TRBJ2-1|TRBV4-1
ASSQGGLRNEQF
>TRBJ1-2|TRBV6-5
ASSYTTGINYGYT
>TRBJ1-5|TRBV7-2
ASSFRPKTGDSNQPQH
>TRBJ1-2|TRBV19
ASSIDRGRGYT
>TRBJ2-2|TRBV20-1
SASKGQGAIGELF
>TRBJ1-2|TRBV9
ASSPQDSYGYT
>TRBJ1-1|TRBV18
ASSQPTENTEAF
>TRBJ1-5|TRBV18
ASSPTPNSNQPQH
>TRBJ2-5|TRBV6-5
ASSRRYGVWETQY
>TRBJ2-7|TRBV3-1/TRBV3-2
ASSQGPSLSYEQY
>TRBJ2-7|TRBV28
ASSRGQGRVDEQY
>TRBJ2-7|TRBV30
AWRGQFYEQY
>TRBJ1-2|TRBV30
AWSVQASYT
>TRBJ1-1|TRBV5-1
ASRDPLNTEAF
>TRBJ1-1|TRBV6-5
ASREGQAYTEAF
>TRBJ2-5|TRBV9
ASSVATGEETQY
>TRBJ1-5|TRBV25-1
ASSESPNQPQH
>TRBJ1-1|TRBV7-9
ASSLGTGQGTEAF
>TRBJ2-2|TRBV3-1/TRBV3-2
ASSQDGAVGTGELF
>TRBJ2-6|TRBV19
ASNPDRAGANVLT
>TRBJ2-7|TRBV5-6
ASSRRGPAREQY
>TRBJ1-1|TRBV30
AWATDLNTEAF
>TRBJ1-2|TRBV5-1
ASSLVGTGEYSGYT